This is a list of T cell receptor beta chains from one sample in a study of T cells in Graves' hyperthyroidism and ophthalmopathy. TCRdb passed the multiplex PCR reads through MiXCR, listing each CDR3 protein once. Of hundreds of thousands of distinct CDR3 sequences in the sample, approximately 14% are singletons; the top ten hold 10%. Material for sequencing was blood. Receptors were obtained from a woman between 18 and 30 years old with Graves' hyperthyroidism. The CDR3 runs from the conserved cysteine through the conserved F or W. D genes are given only for firm matches. Clone size is stated in some rows and not others, as once, few, many or a class when expanded.

CDR3nt: TGTGCCAGCAGTTTCTCGGGGGTATCCACAGATACGCAGTATTTT; CDR3aa: CASSFSGVSTDTQYF; j_gene: TRBJ2-3; d_gene: -; v_gene: TRBV6-5; len: 15; abundance: many
CDR3nt: TGTGCCAGCAGTTCACGGACTAGCGGGAGTAAGTGGTACAATGAGCAGTTCTTC; CDR3aa: CASSSRTSGSKWYNEQFF; j_gene: TRBJ2-1; d_gene: TRBD2; v_gene: TRBV6-2/TRBV6-3; len: 18; abundance: -
CDR3nt: TGTGCCTGGAGTCAAGGGAGCATGAACACTGAAGCTTTCTTT; CDR3aa: CAWSQGSMNTEAFF; j_gene: TRBJ1-1; d_gene: -; v_gene: TRBV30; len: 14; abundance: -
CDR3nt: TGCGCCAGCAGCCCCTCCTCACGGGGCACCGGGGAGCTGTTTTTT; CDR3aa: CASSPSSRGTGELFF; j_gene: TRBJ2-2; d_gene: -; v_gene: TRBV4-3; len: 15; abundance: -
CDR3nt: TGTGCCTCTGGACTAGCGGAGATCCAAGAGACCCAGTACTTC; CDR3aa: CASGLAEIQETQYF; j_gene: TRBJ2-5; d_gene: TRBD2; v_gene: TRBV30; len: 14; abundance: many
CDR3nt: TGTGCCAGCAGTGCCGGACTAGCGGCCTACAATGAGCAGTTCTTC; CDR3aa: CASSAGLAAYNEQFF; j_gene: TRBJ2-1; d_gene: TRBD2; v_gene: TRBV2; len: 15; abundance: many
CDR3nt: TGCGCCAGCAGCCAAGATCAGGAATATTCACCCCTCCACTTT; CDR3aa: CASSQDQEYSPLHF; j_gene: TRBJ1-6; d_gene: -; v_gene: TRBV4-1; len: 14; abundance: -
CDR3nt: TGCAGTGCTAGAGATCTCCTAGCGGGCTACGAGCAGTACTTC; CDR3aa: CSARDLLAGYEQYF; j_gene: TRBJ2-7; d_gene: TRBD2; v_gene: TRBV20-1; len: 14; abundance: many
CDR3nt: TGCAGTGCTAGAGATTTACCCAGAACCTACGAGCAGTACTTC; CDR3aa: CSARDLPRTYEQYF; j_gene: TRBJ2-7; d_gene: -; v_gene: TRBV20-1; len: 14; abundance: many
CDR3nt: TGTGCCAGCAGATCCGGGACAGGCTATAATTCACCCCTCCACTTT; CDR3aa: CASRSGTGYNSPLHF; j_gene: TRBJ1-6; d_gene: TRBD1; v_gene: TRBV5-5; len: 15; abundance: few
CDR3nt: TGTGCCAGCAGCTGGGGGGGCGGATTTTACAATGAGCAGTTCTTC; CDR3aa: CASSWGGGFYNEQFF; j_gene: TRBJ2-1; d_gene: -; v_gene: TRBV5-4; len: 15; abundance: many
CDR3nt: TGTGCCAGCAGCCAAGAGAACAGGCTTGGCAGGGAAGTGACGCTCCCATACTTC; CDR3aa: CASSQENRLGREVTLPYF; j_gene: TRBJ2-5; d_gene: -; v_gene: TRBV3-1; len: 18; abundance: -
CDR3nt: TGTGCCAGCAGTTTTGAATCAATTCAGCCCCAGCATTTT; CDR3aa: CASSFESIQPQHF; j_gene: TRBJ1-5; d_gene: -; v_gene: TRBV12-3/TRBV12-4; len: 13; abundance: -
CDR3nt: TGTGCCAGCAGCTCTCGTACGGGGGGCGCGAAACCTTTCTTT; CDR3aa: CASSSRTGGAKPFF; j_gene: TRBJ1-1; d_gene: -; v_gene: TRBV7-2; len: 14; abundance: -
CDR3nt: TGTGCCACCCGACTAGCGGCGAGCACAGATACGCAGTATTTT; CDR3aa: CATRLAASTDTQYF; j_gene: TRBJ2-3; d_gene: TRBD2; v_gene: TRBV15; len: 14; abundance: few
CDR3nt: TGTGCCAGCAGTGAAGGTCTGGGGTCGGTAGCCAAAAACATTCAGTACTTC; CDR3aa: CASSEGLGSVAKNIQYF; j_gene: TRBJ2-4; d_gene: -; v_gene: TRBV6-1; len: 17; abundance: -
CDR3nt: TGTGCCAGTAGTATTTGGGCAGGGAGCCACAATGAGCAGTTCTTC; CDR3aa: CASSIWAGSHNEQFF; j_gene: TRBJ2-1; d_gene: -; v_gene: TRBV19; len: 15; abundance: -
CDR3nt: TGTGCCAGTTGCAAGACTAATGAAAAACTGTTTTTT; CDR3aa: CASCKTNEKLFF; j_gene: TRBJ1-4; d_gene: -; v_gene: TRBV19; len: 12; abundance: -
CDR3nt: TGTGCCAGCAGCTACGACACACACACGGGCTACGAGCAGTACTTC; CDR3aa: CASSYDTHTGYEQYF; j_gene: TRBJ2-7; d_gene: -; v_gene: TRBV6-2/TRBV6-3; len: 15; abundance: -
CDR3nt: TGTGCCAGCAGCGTGGACTTTTACAATGAGCAGTTCTTC; CDR3aa: CASSVDFYNEQFF; j_gene: TRBJ2-1; d_gene: -; v_gene: TRBV5-8; len: 13; abundance: -
CDR3nt: TGTGCCAGCGTTGGGGACGCGAATGAGCAGTTCTTC; CDR3aa: CASVGDANEQFF; j_gene: TRBJ2-1; d_gene: -; v_gene: TRBV7-9; len: 12; abundance: -
CDR3nt: TGTGCCAGCAGCTCTAGCGGGAGTCAATACAATGAGCAGTTCTTC; CDR3aa: CASSSSGSQYNEQFF; j_gene: TRBJ2-1; d_gene: TRBD2; v_gene: TRBV7-9; len: 15; abundance: -
CDR3nt: TGCGCCAGCAGCTTGGCAGGCCCGAGCGAGACCCAGTACTTC; CDR3aa: CASSLAGPSETQYF; j_gene: TRBJ2-5; d_gene: -; v_gene: TRBV5-1; len: 14; abundance: -
CDR3nt: TGTGCCAGCTCACCACCCCGCGAGGGGGGGACTGAAGCTTCCTTT; CDR3aa: CASSPPREGGTEASF; j_gene: TRBJ1-1; d_gene: -; v_gene: TRBV18; len: 15; abundance: few
CDR3nt: TGCAGTGCTAGAGGACAGGGAACAAACATTCAGTACTTC; CDR3aa: CSARGQGTNIQYF; j_gene: TRBJ2-4; d_gene: TRBD1; v_gene: TRBV20-1; len: 13; abundance: -
CDR3nt: TGTGCCAGCAGCGTAAGCAGGGACACTGAAGCTTTCTTT; CDR3aa: CASSVSRDTEAFF; j_gene: TRBJ1-1; d_gene: -; v_gene: TRBV9; len: 13; abundance: few